The next 5 T cell receptor beta chains were all read from a single sample in a study of T cell clonality in common variable immunodeficiency. Sequenced by immunoSEQ multiplex PCR; TCRdb stores in-frame clones only, minus some. The counts give some 52,000 clones, none of them seen only once; 3% to 4% is held by the top ten. The sample comprised peripheral blood mononuclear cells. These receptors all stem from a person between 18 and 75 years old in good health.

Points on this clone: Read coverage stops 3 residues before the CDR3 terminus; the germline J gene supplies the remainder. The chain has TRBV10-3 and TRBJ2-5; D uncertain. This CDR3 has 14 residues. Germline values: CDR1 ENHRY, CDR2 SYGVKD. Partial CDR3 DNA: TGTGCCATCAGTGGTTTCGGAAGCACAGATACC. Its translation is CAISGFGSTDT. The entire CDR3 reads CAISGFGSTDTQYF.

This clone came up many times. The read falls 3 residues short of the CDR3 end, and the missing part is taken from the germline J gene. Other nucleotide sequences in the sample specify the same CDR3. V is TRBV29-1 and J is TRBJ2-2, with 8 bases that match TRBD1. Germline CDR1 is SQVTM and CDR2 is ANQGSEA. This CDR3 is built from 13 residues. The CDR3 sequence: CSVGQGRGEKLFF. CDR3 bases read: TGCAGCGTTGGACAGGGGCGGGGTGAAAAG.

This clone was observed at least ten times. The read ends 3 residues shy of where the CDR3 ends; the end is completed using the germline J gene. This sequence joins TRBV19 and TRBJ2-2; 7 bases are a match to TRBD1. The germline V gene has CDR1 LNHDA and CDR2 SQIVND (reference sequence). With V trimmed by 5 bases and J by 4 bases, 7 bases remained unmatched. CDR3 length: 15 amino acids. The covered CDR3 bases are TGTGCCAGTAGTTTACAGGACAGGCCCACCGGGGAG. Translation: CASSLQDRPTGE. From start to end, the CDR3 is CASSLQDRPTGELFF.

There are many counts of this clone. CDR3: CSVRSGLAGVWEASYNEQFF. CDR3 DNA (partial): TGCAGCGTCAGATCGGGACTAGCGGGGGTTTGGGAGGCCTCCTACAATGAG. The chain has TRBV29-1 and TRBJ2-1, with 14 bases lining up with TRBD2. The DNA ends 3 residues before the CDR3 does, and the rest of the CDR3 is filled in from the germline J gene. CDR1 is SQVTM and CDR2 is ANQGSEA in the germline V gene. The CDR3 length is 20 residues. V lost 6 bases and J lost 0; bases outside the gene matches: 16.

Points on this clone: The read is 3 residues too short to cover the CDR3 end, so that end is filled in from the germline J gene. The chain couples TRBV18 to TRBJ1-1; 7 bases fit TRBD1. Germline V gives CDR1 KGHSH, CDR2 LQKENI. Losses at the gene ends were 0 bases for V and 2 bases for J; bases not matched to a gene: 9. The CDR3 runs 17 residues. The CDR3 loop reads CASSPPVEGAINTEAFF. The covered CDR3 bases are TGTGCCAGCTCACCACCGGTAGAGGGGGCTATCAACACTGAA. Looking up the rest from reference TRBV18 and TRBJ1-1 gives the full variable domain: NAGVMQNPRHLVRRRGQEARLRCSPMKGHSHVYWYRQLPEEGLKFMVYLQKENIIDESGMPKERFSAEFPKEGPSILRIQQVVRGDSAAYFCASSPPVEGAINTEAFFGQGTRLTVV.